The sample holds a few counts of the clone carrying this T cell receptor beta chain. The V and J ends lost 0 bases and 6 bases respectively, with 11 bases between them. CDR3 length: 14 amino acids. CDR1 is LNHNV and CDR2 is YYDKDF in the germline V gene (reference sequence). PCR employed 60 Vbeta and 13 Jbeta primers. Generated by immunoSEQ multiplex PCR, the TCRdb table keeps only in-frame clones and is missing some. The table includes under 200,000 clones, around 85% detected once. These data are taken from a study of cytomegalovirus exposure and HLA in healthy donors. Overall study: Earlier results showed approximately 110 million unique TCR beta sequences derived from around 170 million T cells. Inside one of the first data releases sat around 86 million unique TCRs taken from HLA-typed donors.

This receptor was taken from a man between 45 and 60 years old in good health and CMV-seronegative. The sample was PBMCs. The chain carries TRBV15 and TRBJ2-5; tentative D call: TRBD2 (6 bases). The CDR3 sequence is CATSRDNAGKTQYF. CDR3 nucleotides: TGTGCCACCAGCAGAGATAACGCGGGGAAGACCCAGTACTTC.